The 9 T cell receptor beta chains below were found in one sample sequenced in a study of CD8 T cells in ankylosing spondylitis. Notes on the study in general: Among TCR beta sequences, a motif of fewer than 10 highly homologous variants appeared characteristic of ankylosing spondylitis blood.

Their cognate antigens are unknown. In TCRdb, the 5' RACE reads were re-called with MiXCR into one record per CDR3 protein. The sample lists around 890,000 distinct CDR3 sequences; 10% to 15% were seen once. Sequenced sample: blood, either unsorted or a sorted T cell fraction (not recorded which). The receptor set was obtained from a male donor with ankylosing spondylitis.

A few counts support this clonotype. The rearrangement uses TRBV4-3 and TRBJ2-7; D call uncertain. This CDR3 comprises 15 residues. Germline CDR1 and CDR2: LGHNA and YSLEER. Trimming removed 1 base at V and 0 bases at J, with 10 bases between. The CDR3 DNA sequence: TGCGCCAGCAGCCAAGTGGCTTTAAGCTCCTACGAGCAGTACTTC. Translation gives CASSQVALSSYEQYF.

This chain connects TRBV20-1 to TRBJ2-6, with D possibly being TRBD1 (6 bases). The germline V gene has CDR1 DFQATT and CDR2 SNEGSKA (reference sequence). CDR3 length: 19 residues. Between the trimmed V and J ends, which lost 0 bases and 0 bases, there was a span of 18 bases. The CDR3 reads CSARDSGQGHLSGANVLTF. The CDR3 region has the DNA TGCAGTGCTAGAGATAGTGGGCAGGGACACCTCTCTGGGGCCAACGTCCTGACTTTC.

In its sample, this clonotype was seen a few times. CDR3 DNA sequence: TGTGCCAGCAGCCCTATCCCAGGCCAAGAGACCCAGTACTTC. Protein: CASSPIPGQETQYF. The chain carries TRBV7-6 and TRBJ2-5; D unclear. With 5 bases removed from V and 1 base from J, the gap between germline ends came to 11 bases. The CDR3 length is 14 residues. Germline CDR1 and CDR2: SGHVS and FNYEAQ.

This clonotype was seen ten or more times. This rearrangement joins TRBV5-1 to TRBJ1-2; D remains ambiguous. Germline V gives CDR1 SGHRS, CDR2 YFSETQ. The CDR3 runs to 13 residues. The V gene lost 0 bases and the J gene lost 1 base, with 4 bases spanning the gap. The CDR3 DNA is TGCGCCAGCAGCTTGGTGGGTAACTATGGCTACACCTTC. Translating gives CASSLVGNYGYTF.

This clonotype was recorded once. The chain combines TRBV20-1 with TRBJ2-7, with 8 bases identical to TRBD1. V shed 5 bases, J shed 5 bases, and the junction held 11 bases outside the gene matches. CDR1 is DFQATT and CDR2 is SNEGSKA in the germline V gene (reference sequence). The CDR3 spans 14 residues. As DNA, the CDR3 is TGCAGTGCTGAAGGGCGGCAGGGGGCCAACGAGCAGTACTTC. It specifies CSAEGRQGANEQYF.

The chain has TRBV4-2 and TRBJ1-1; tentative D call: TRBD1 (5 bases). With 1 base removed from V and 0 bases from J, the gap between germline ends came to 9 bases. Germline V lookup: CDR1 LGHNA, CDR2 YNFKEQ. This CDR3 contains 15 residues. The CDR3 nucleotides read TGTGCCAGCAGCCAAGCTTGGGGGGTGAACACTGAAGCTTTCTTT. Its translation: CASSQAWGVNTEAFF.

The genes are TRBV7-9 and TRBJ2-3, with D uncertain. This CDR3 spans 11 amino acids. Germline V gene sequence: CDR1 SEHNR, CDR2 FQNEAQ (reference sequence). V lost 5 bases and J 7 bases, leaving 7 bases between the germline ends. CDR3 bases: TGTGCCAGCAGCGTGGGCTATACGCAGTATTTT. This sequence encodes CASSVGYTQYF.

A few counts support this clonotype. J is TRBJ2-3 and V is TRBV5-6, with D perhaps TRBD1 or TRBD2 (5 bases each). There are 18 residues in the CDR3. The V end lost 1 base, the J end lost 0 bases, and 18 bases lay between the germline ends. Germline V CDR1 and CDR2: SGHDT, YYEEEE. The CDR3 protein is CASSLFGLHGGSTDTQYF. The CDR3 DNA sequence: TGTGCCAGCAGCTTGTTTGGGCTCCATGGGGGTAGCACAGATACGCAGTATTTT.

The genes are TRBV3-1 and TRBJ2-7; 7 bases are shared with TRBD2. CDR1 LGHDT and CDR2 YNNKEL come from the germline V gene (reference sequence). The CDR3 runs 15 residues. Trimming took 1 base from V and 3 from J; bases not matched to a gene: 6. CDR3 sequence reads: CASSQAMGGFYEQYF. DNA of the CDR3: TGTGCCAGCAGCCAAGCCATGGGGGGGTTCTACGAGCAGTACTTC.